This TCR beta chain was captured in a study of blood T cell repertoires in COVID-19. This CDR3 has 11 residues. CDR1 and CDR2 from the germline V gene are LGHDT and YNNKEL (reference sequence). V lost 0 bases, J lost 8 bases, and 4 bases lay in between. Method: immunoSEQ multiplex PCR; TCRdb's copy keeps in-frame clones and lacks some. The sample shows under 200,000 clones, approximately 80% of them seen only once. This receptor was obtained from a woman aged 60-70 years who had recovered from COVID-19. V and J are TRBV3-1 (or the pseudogene TRBV3-2) and TRBJ1-2; D not certain. Sequenced material: PBMCs or T cells enriched from blood (not recorded which). CDR3 in DNA: TGTGCCAGCAGCCAAGAACGGGGCTACACCTTC. Its protein is CASSQERGYTF.